Below are 20 T cell receptor beta chains sequenced from a single sample in a study of graft-versus-host responses after intestinal transplantation. These receptors' antigens are unknown. Method: immunoSEQ multiplex PCR; TCRdb's copy keeps in-frame clones and lacks some. The sample has approximately 110,000 clones; just over 90% are singletons. Here the sequenced sample was unstimulated CD4+ T cells sorted from spleen or lymph node cells, taken before transplant. All receptors come from a human donor who was the organ donor for an intestinal transplant.

The J gene is TRBJ1-5, the V gene TRBV28; D unclear. The CDR3 extends over 16 amino acids. Per the germline V gene, CDR1 is MDHEN and CDR2 is SYDVKM. V dropped 7 bases and J dropped 4 bases, with 20 bases sitting between them. CDR3: CASTSIPSGENQPQHF. The CDR3 bases are TGTGCCAGCACCTCAATTCCCTCGGGTGAGAATCAGCCCCAGCATTTT.

V and J are TRBV6-6 and TRBJ2-2; tentative D call: TRBD2 (6 bases). In germline, CDR1 is MNHNY, CDR2 SVGAGI (reference sequence). Trimming shortened V by 1 base and J by 5 bases, and 11 bases separated the two germline ends. The CDR3 spans 15 residues. The CDR3: CASSYFGGGTGELFF. Here the CDR3 DNA reads TGTGCCAGCAGTTACTTCGGGGGTGGGACCGGGGAGCTGTTTTTT.

The rearrangement joins TRBV6-5 to TRBJ2-7; 11 bases fit TRBD2. Germline V gives CDR1 MNHEY, CDR2 SVGAGI. This CDR3 is built from 15 residues. V was pared by 6 bases and J by 4 bases, with 8 bases of the junction left unmatched. CDR3 in amino acids: CASRVGLAGGYEQYF. As DNA, the CDR3 is TGTGCCAGCAGGGTGGGCCTAGCGGGAGGATACGAGCAGTACTTC.

This clone was observed once. CDR3 region: CASSLRGDTLGNTEAFF. The CDR3 bases are TGTGCCAGCAGCTTAAGAGGGGACACCCTCGGGAACACTGAAGCTTTCTTT. The chain employs TRBV7-2 and TRBJ1-1, with TRBD1 as a possible D gene (6 bases). Germline CDR1 reads SGHTA; CDR2 reads FQGNSA. The germline V and J ends were trimmed by 2 bases and 1 base, with 17 bases remaining between them. CDR3 length: 17 amino acids.

The chain uses TRBV5-1 and TRBJ1-4, with a tentative D call TRBD1 (6 bases). Looked up from germline, CDR1 is SGHRS and CDR2 is YFSETQ. CDR3 length: 13 amino acids. Trimming removed 0 bases at V and 7 bases at J, with 7 bases between. CDR3 loop: CASSLGRGEKLFF. The DNA of the CDR3 is TGCGCCAGCAGCTTGGGCAGGGGTGAAAAACTGTTTTTT.

The rearrangement links TRBV5-1 to TRBJ1-1; 10 nucleotides line up with TRBD1. The CDR3 is 14 amino acids. CDR1 and CDR2 from the germline V gene are SGHRS and YFSETQ. V gave up 3 bases and J gave up 3 bases; unmatched junction bases: 2. CDR3 DNA sequence: TGCGCCAGCAGCTCGGGGACAGGGGACACTGAAGCTTTCTTT. Translated: CASSSGTGDTEAFF.

This clone was counted once. This chain connects TRBV4-1 to TRBJ2-7; 7 bases match TRBD2. The CDR3 runs 16 residues. Trimming removed 1 base from V and 1 base from J; junction bases left unmatched: 7. Germline values: CDR1 MGHRA, CDR2 YSYEKL. The CDR3 DNA follows: TGCGCCAGCAGCCAAGCTTGGGGGGAGGGGTCCTACGAGCAGTACTTC. Its protein is CASSQAWGEGSYEQYF.

This clone was recorded only once. In nucleotides, the CDR3 is TGCGCCAGCATAAAGTCCCCTAACTATGGCTACACCTTC. Protein: CASIKSPNYGYTF. V and J are TRBV23-1 and TRBJ1-2, with D unclear. TRBV23-1 is reported as an ORF; its role is uncertain. V was cut by 7 bases and J by 0 bases, with 9 bases left in between. This CDR3 is built from 13 residues.

The chain is built from TRBV11-2 and TRBJ1-1; 12 nucleotides line up with TRBD1. The V segment lost 5 bases and the J segment 6 bases; nucleotides outside the gene matches: 4. The germline V gene has CDR1 SGHAT and CDR2 FQNNGV. This CDR3 is 14 amino acids long. CDR3 loop: CASSPRDRGPEAFF. The CDR3 DNA is TGTGCCAGCAGCCCCCGGGACAGGGGGCCTGAAGCTTTCTTT.

This clone was seen a single time. The junction does not match germline at one end; this may be a read error. Other DNA sequences in the same sample also yield this CDR3. The chain carries TRBV11-2 and TRBJ1-1; D ambiguous. The CDR3 covers 14 residues. In germline, CDR1 is SGHAT, CDR2 FQNNGV. In nucleotides, the CDR3 is TGTGCCAGCAGCTTACACCACATGAACACCGAAGCTTTCTTT. It is translated as CASSLHHMNTEAFF.

V usage is TRBV19 and J usage is TRBJ2-1; possibly TRBD1 or TRBD2 for D (5 bases each). The V end was cut by 4 bases, the J end by 9 bases, with 10 bases between. CDR3 length: 12 amino acids. Germline V lookup: CDR1 LNHDA, CDR2 SQIVND (reference sequence). The CDR3 DNA follows: TGTGCCAGTAGTACGCTAGGGACTGAGCAGTTCTTC. Amino acids: CASSTLGTEQFF.

V and J are TRBV2 and TRBJ2-7, with 8 bases matching TRBD1. This CDR3 has 14 residues. J gave up 5 bases and V 6 bases, and 9 bases lay outside the gene matches. Per the germline V gene, CDR1 is SNHLY and CDR2 is FYNNEI. The CDR3 sequence: CASRDRTGYDEQYF. Written as DNA, the CDR3 is TGTGCCAGCAGAGATAGGACAGGGTACGACGAGCAGTACTTC.

The J gene is TRBJ2-2, the V gene TRBV6-5; D may correspond to TRBD1 or TRBD2 (6 bases each). This CDR3 has 16 amino acids. With 1 base removed from V and 5 bases from J, the gap between germline ends came to 14 bases. Germline CDR1 reads MNHEY; CDR2 reads SVGAGI. CDR3 coding DNA: TGTGCCAGCAGTTACTTTCTCGGGGGCGGAACCGGGGAGCTGTTTTTT. Amino acid sequence: CASSYFLGGGTGELFF.

V gene TRBV7-9 combines with J gene TRBJ2-3; the D gene is possibly TRBD1 (6 bases). Trimming pared 6 bases from V and 1 base from J, leaving 14 bases between. This CDR3 has 15 residues. The germline V gene encodes CDR1 SEHNR and CDR2 FQNEAQ (reference sequence). CDR3: CASRSRGSGTDTQYF. Written as DNA, the CDR3 is TGTGCCAGCAGATCCAGGGGAAGCGGCACAGATACGCAGTATTTT.

V usage is TRBV9 and J usage is TRBJ2-5; D ambiguous. This CDR3 is built from 12 residues. The V gene's germline CDR1 is SGDLS and CDR2 YYNGEE. Trimming took 3 bases from V and 0 from J, leaving 3 bases between them. The CDR3 region has the DNA TGTGCCAGCAGCGCCTACCAAGAGACCCAGTACTTC. This translates into CASSAYQETQYF.

This sequence joins TRBV6-5 and TRBJ1-1; the D is unclear. Trimming pared 5 bases from V and 3 bases from J, leaving 7 bases between. There are 12 residues in the CDR3. Germline values: CDR1 MNHEY, CDR2 SVGAGI. The CDR3 DNA follows: TGTGCCAGCAGTCGATGGGACACTGAAGCTTTCTTT. Residues: CASSRWDTEAFF.

The chain links TRBV6-5 to TRBJ2-3; the D is unclear. Per germline, CDR1 MNHEY and CDR2 SVGAGI. V was cut by 5 bases and J by 4 bases, with 13 bases left in between. The length of the CDR3 is 14 residues. CDR3 sequence: CASSRSFGSDTQYF. In DNA, the CDR3 is TGTGCCAGCAGTCGGAGCTTTGGTTCAGATACGCAGTATTTT.

In DNA, the CDR3 is TGCGCCAGCAGCTTGGACAGGTTCTATGGCTACACCTTC. It translates to CASSLDRFYGYTF. The chain recombines TRBV5-1 with TRBJ1-2; D may be TRBD1 (5 bases). The V end was cut by 0 bases, the J end by 4 bases, with 7 bases between. CDR3 size: 13 residues. Germline V CDR1 and CDR2: SGHRS, YFSETQ. Together with reference TRBV5-1 and TRBJ1-2, the CDR3 gives the full variable domain: KAGVTQTPRYLIKTRGQQVTLSCSPISGHRSVSWYQQTPGQGLQFLFEYFSETQRNKGNFPGRFSGRQFSNSRSEMNVSTLELGDSALYLCASSLDRFYGYTFGSGTRLTVV.

This clone appeared once. J is TRBJ2-1 and V is TRBV4-2, with 13 bases matching TRBD2. The germline V gene has CDR1 LGHNA and CDR2 YNFKEQ. The junction had 13 bases not matched to a gene; V was cut back by 1 base and J by 7 bases. This CDR3 contains 19 residues. The CDR3 DNA sequence: TGTGCCAGCAGCCAAGTAGGGACTAGCGGGATAAACGTGGGGAATGAGCAGTTCTTC. Translation gives CASSQVGTSGINVGNEQFF.

The chain employs TRBV29-1 and TRBJ1-2, with unresolved D. Germline CDR1 is SQVTM and CDR2 is ANQGSEA. Trimming shortened V by 2 bases and J by 0 bases, and 7 bases separated the two germline ends. The CDR3 runs to 13 residues. The CDR3 region is CSVEFVSNYGYTF. The CDR3 DNA sequence: TGCAGCGTTGAATTCGTTTCTAACTATGGCTACACCTTC.